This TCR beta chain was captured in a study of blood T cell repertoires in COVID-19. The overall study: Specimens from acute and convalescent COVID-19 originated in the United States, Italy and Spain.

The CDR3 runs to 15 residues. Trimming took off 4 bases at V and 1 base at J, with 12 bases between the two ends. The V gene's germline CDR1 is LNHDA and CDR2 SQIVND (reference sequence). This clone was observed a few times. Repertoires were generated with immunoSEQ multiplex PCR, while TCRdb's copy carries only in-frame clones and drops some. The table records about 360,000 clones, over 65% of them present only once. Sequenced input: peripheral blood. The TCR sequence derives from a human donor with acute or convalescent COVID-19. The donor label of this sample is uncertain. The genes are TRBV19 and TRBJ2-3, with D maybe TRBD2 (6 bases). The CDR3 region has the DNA TGTGCCAGTAGTAGACTAGTCACCGGCACAGATACGCAGTATTTT. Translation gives CASSRLVTGTDTQYF.